The 21 T cell receptor beta chains reported below all come from one sample, sequenced in a study of T cell responses to AZD1222 COVID-19 vaccine. Sequencing used immunoSEQ multiplex PCR; TCRdb keeps in-frame clones, though not all of them. The sample holds roughly 160,000 clones, roughly 92% seen once. The source material was peripheral blood, sampled on day 0 of AZD1222 vaccination. These receptor sequences come from an adult in good health.

This clone was detected once. V gene TRBV27 combines with J gene TRBJ1-6, with D tentatively TRBD1 (6 bases). This CDR3 contains 14 residues. The germline CDR1 and CDR2 sequences are MNHEY and SMNVEV (reference sequence). V gave up 7 bases and J gave up 8 bases, with 15 bases separating them. The CDR3 protein is CASKPQGMDSPLHF. The CDR3, as DNA: TGTGCCAGCAAGCCCCAGGGGATGGATTCACCCCTCCACTTT.

The J gene is TRBJ1-6, the V gene TRBV7-9; tentatively, D is TRBD1 (6 bases). This CDR3 comprises 15 residues. The V end lost 5 bases, the J end lost 8 bases, and 16 bases lay between the germline ends. Germline lookup yields CDR1 SEHNR and CDR2 FQNEAQ (reference sequence). Written as DNA, the CDR3 is TGTGCCAGCAGCGACCGCGGGGGCGCCGATTCACCCCTCCACTTT. Its protein product is CASSDRGGADSPLHF.

There are a few counts of this clone. This rearrangement joins TRBV11-2 to TRBJ1-5, with 7 bases that match TRBD1. Germline V gene lookup returns CDR1 SGHAT and CDR2 FQNNGV. The V and J ends lost 1 base and 2 bases, in that order; junction bases with no gene match: 8. CDR3 length: 17 amino acids. The CDR3: CASSLGQGGIGNQPQHF. Written as DNA, the CDR3 is TGTGCCAGCAGCTTAGGACAGGGAGGAATTGGCAATCAGCCCCAGCATTTT.

V and J are TRBV5-1 and TRBJ2-7, with 7 bases lining up with TRBD2. V trimming: 4 bases; J trimming: 4 bases; junction bases outside the gene matches: 11. In germline, CDR1 is SGHRS, CDR2 YFSETQ. CDR3 size: 15 residues. CDR3 sequence (DNA): TGCGCCAGCAGCCTTAGGACTAGAACGGAGTACGAGCAGTACTTC. It yields the protein CASSLRTRTEYEQYF.

The chain carries TRBV5-1 and TRBJ2-3, with no clear D. V was shortened by 6 bases and J by 2 bases, with 13 bases between the two germline ends. This CDR3 has 14 amino acids. Per the germline V gene, CDR1 is SGHRS and CDR2 is YFSETQ. The CDR3, as DNA: TGCGCCAGCAAATACGATAGATTCACAGATACGCAGTATTTT. The encoded protein is CASKYDRFTDTQYF.

This clone has a single count. This rearrangement joins TRBV5-4 to TRBJ1-1; D unclear. Germline V gene sequence: CDR1 SGHNT, CDR2 YYREEE (reference sequence). CDR3 length: 11 amino acids. The ends were cut back, 0 bases at V and 8 bases at J, with 5 bases in the middle. This chain's CDR3 is CASSLGFEAFF. The CDR3 region has the DNA TGTGCCAGCAGCTTGGGTTTCGAAGCTTTCTTT.

This clone occurred once. This chain connects TRBV5-1 to TRBJ2-3; 10 positions match TRBD2. The CDR3 length is 18 residues. Trimming cost V 0 bases and J 3 bases; bases outside gene matches: 10. Germline V gives CDR1 SGHRS, CDR2 YFSETQ. DNA of the CDR3: TGCGCCAGCAGCTTGGGACGAGCAGGGACTAGCGTAACAGATACGCAGTATTTT. It is translated as CASSLGRAGTSVTDTQYF.

The rearrangement joins TRBV11-3 to TRBJ2-1; 9 nucleotides align to TRBD2. The CDR3 runs 13 residues. CDR1 SGHNT and CDR2 YENEEA come from the germline V gene. V shed 5 bases, J shed 9 bases, and the junction held 5 bases outside the gene matches. The CDR3 region is CASSPSGNGEQFF. CDR3 nucleotide sequence: TGTGCCAGCAGCCCTAGCGGGAATGGTGAGCAGTTCTTC.

The chain joins TRBV5-8 to TRBJ1-5, with D perhaps TRBD1 (5 bases). Trimming shortened V by 1 base and J by 5 bases, and 10 bases separated the two germline ends. The CDR3 loop spans 14 amino acids. Germline lookup yields CDR1 SGHTS and CDR2 YDEGEE. CDR3 protein: CASSLSGWDQPQHF. DNA for the CDR3: TGTGCCAGCAGCTTGTCAGGGTGGGATCAGCCCCAGCATTTT.

The J gene is TRBJ1-1, the V gene TRBV7-8; TRBD1 might be the D (6 bases). Trimming shortened V by 3 bases and J by 1 base, and 9 bases separated the two germline ends. Germline values: CDR1 SGHVS, CDR2 FQNEAQ. The CDR3 sequence is 14 residues long. CDR3 sequence (DNA): TGTGCCAGCAGCTTGGGACACCAGAACACTGAAGCTTTCTTT. It is translated as CASSLGHQNTEAFF.

CDR3 sequence (DNA): TGCAGTGCTAGGGGTGAGCAGTTCTTC. Translated, it gives CSARGEQFF. The chain joins TRBV20-1 to TRBJ2-1; D is unresolved. Trimming removed 3 bases from V and 9 bases from J, with 3 bases in between. Germline assignment: CDR1 DFQATT and CDR2 SNEGSKA (reference sequence). The CDR3 contains 9 residues.

This clone was seen only once. The J gene is TRBJ1-2, the V gene TRBV19; no reliable D call. V shed 7 bases and J shed 4 bases, with 7 bases lying between them. Germline lookup yields CDR1 LNHDA and CDR2 SQIVND (reference sequence). The CDR3 is 11 amino acids. The CDR3 nucleotides read TGTGCCAGTAACCCGGGCTATGGCTACACCTTC. Its protein product is CASNPGYGYTF.

J is TRBJ2-1 and V is TRBV10-3; 7 nucleotides line up with TRBD2. Looked up from germline, CDR1 is ENHRY and CDR2 is SYGVKD. After removal of 6 bases from V and 6 bases from J, the junction contained 14 bases not matched to a gene. This CDR3 is built from 16 residues. CDR3 sequence reads: CAIRSGGRGEGNEQFF. CDR3 coding DNA: TGTGCCATCAGATCAGGCGGGAGAGGGGAGGGCAATGAGCAGTTCTTC.

The chain combines TRBV9 with TRBJ1-3, with D maybe TRBD1 (6 bases). The length of the CDR3 is 14 residues. V was pared by 5 bases and J by 7 bases, with 16 bases between. Germline lookup yields CDR1 SGDLS and CDR2 YYNGEE. The CDR3 spells CASSSRGVGNTIYF. In nucleotides, the CDR3 is TGTGCCAGCAGTTCCAGGGGTGTCGGCAACACCATATATTTT.

The chain employs TRBV15 and TRBJ2-7, with D perhaps being TRBD1 or TRBD2 (5 bases each). The V end lost 5 bases, the J end lost 4 bases, and 24 bases lay between the germline ends. CDR3 length: 17 residues. Germline V gives CDR1 LNHNV, CDR2 YYDKDF (reference sequence). CDR3 in DNA: TGTGCCACCAGCGGCCAGTGGGGTACGGGGCGAGGATACGAGCAGTACTTC. Its translation is CATSGQWGTGRGYEQYF.

The chain links TRBV5-1 to TRBJ2-7; 7 bases fit TRBD2. Germline V gene sequence: CDR1 SGHRS, CDR2 YFSETQ. The V gene end was trimmed by 0 bases and the J gene end by 2 bases; junction bases not matched to a gene: 8. There are 16 residues in the CDR3. The CDR3 is CASSLARGEAPYEQYF. The DNA of the CDR3 is TGCGCCAGCAGCTTGGCCCGGGGGGAGGCCCCCTACGAGCAGTACTTC. The full variable domain, completed using reference TRBV5-1 and TRBJ2-7, is KAGVTQTPRYLIKTRGQQVTLSCSPISGHRSVSWYQQTPGQGLQFLFEYFSETQRNKGNFPGRFSGRQFSNSRSEMNVSTLELGDSALYLCASSLARGEAPYEQYFGPGTRLTVT.

The chain carries TRBV7-9 and TRBJ1-1; 11 bases fit TRBD1. The CDR3 has 16 amino acids. CDR1 SEHNR and CDR2 FQNEAQ come from the germline V gene (reference sequence). The junction had 6 bases not matched to a gene; V was cut back by 5 bases and J by 1 base. As DNA, the CDR3 is TGTGCCAGCAGCGTGGACAGGGGGCTAGGGAACACTGAAGCTTTCTTT. Its protein is CASSVDRGLGNTEAFF.

The chain couples TRBV5-1 to TRBJ2-5; D remains unclear. Per the germline V gene, CDR1 is SGHRS and CDR2 is YFSETQ. Trimming removed 2 bases from V and 5 bases from J, with 7 bases in between. The CDR3 has 12 amino acids. In nucleotides, the CDR3 is TGCGCCAGCAGCTTCCATGGGGAGACCCAGTACTTC. Translation gives CASSFHGETQYF.

The chain links TRBV6-2 or TRBV6-3 to TRBJ2-3; D might be TRBD2 (6 bases). V was shortened by 2 bases and J by 0 bases, with 15 bases between the two germline ends. From germline, CDR1 is MNHEY and CDR2 SVGEGT. The CDR3 loop spans 17 amino acids. CDR3 region: CASSYLPGRGSTDTQYF. DNA for the CDR3: TGTGCCAGCAGTTACCTTCCCGGGAGAGGGAGCACAGATACGCAGTATTTT.

The sample holds a few counts of this clone. J is TRBJ2-7 and V is TRBV19, with D uncertain. Germline V lookup: CDR1 LNHDA, CDR2 SQIVND (reference sequence). This CDR3 comprises 12 residues. V was trimmed by 4 bases and J by 1 base, leaving 5 bases between them. CDR3 nucleotides: TGTGCCAGTAGTACCGGATCCTACGAGCAGTACTTC. This codes for CASSTGSYEQYF.

The rearrangement joins TRBV6-5 to TRBJ2-5; D is perhaps TRBD2 (7 bases). V shed 5 bases and J shed 5 bases, with 18 bases lying between them. Germline V gene data show CDR1 as MNHEY and CDR2 as SVGAGI. This CDR3 has 15 residues. This CDR3 reads CASSRIRGGSETQYF. Here the CDR3 DNA reads TGTGCCAGCAGTCGGATCAGGGGCGGGAGCGAGACCCAGTACTTC.